These 5 T cell receptor beta chains were sequenced from one sample in a study of T-cell memory formation after mild COVID-19. TCRdb fed the 5' RACE reads into MiXCR, producing one record per CDR3 protein. The sample lists just over 400,000 distinct CDR3 sequences, roughly a quarter occurring once. Sample: PBMCs or a T cell subset sorted from them (not recorded which). The receptors here all came from an adult woman who had mild COVID-19 (a few samples of this study predate the infection). Cell type and time point are not known.

V and J are TRBV15 and TRBJ1-1, with no clear D. From germline, CDR1 is LNHNV and CDR2 YYDKDF (reference sequence). The CDR3 has 14 residues. V lost 5 bases to trimming and J lost 3 bases, with 13 bases between them. The CDR3: CATSPDWRDTEAFF. DNA of the CDR3: TGTGCCACCAGCCCCGATTGGAGGGACACTGAAGCTTTCTTT.

The chain links TRBV5-6 to TRBJ2-3, with 11 bases lining up with TRBD2. V shed 3 bases and J 1 base; nucleotides not matched to a gene: 4. This CDR3 has 16 residues. CDR1 and CDR2 (germline): SGHDT, YYEEEE. The CDR3 DNA reads as TGTGCCAGCAGCTCGCAGACTAGCGGGGGCACAGATACGCAGTATTTT. Translating it yields CASSSQTSGGTDTQYF.

The chain carries TRBV12-3 or TRBV12-4 and TRBJ2-6, with 7 bases that match TRBD1. The CDR3 runs to 16 residues. V shed 1 base and J 2 bases; nucleotides not matched to a gene: 2. CDR3 amino acids: CASSLGDRAGANVLTF. The CDR3 DNA reads TGTGCCAGCAGTTTAGGAGACAGGGCTGGGGCCAACGTCCTGACTTTC.

This chain connects TRBV7-9 to TRBJ2-7, with D possibly called TRBD1 or TRBD2 (5 bases each). The CDR3 extends over 16 amino acids. Germline V lookup: CDR1 SEHNR, CDR2 FQNEAQ (reference sequence). Trimming removed 3 bases at V and 6 bases at J, with 21 bases between. In nucleotides, the CDR3 is TGTGCCAGCAGCTTTTCCCTCCCGGGACGGCCGCTCGAGCAGTACTTC. Translated: CASSFSLPGRPLEQYF.

V usage is TRBV20-1 and J usage is TRBJ2-3; 7 bases line up with TRBD2. The J segment lost 0 bases and the V segment lost 5 bases, leaving 5 bases of the junction unmatched. Germline assignment: CDR1 DFQATT and CDR2 SNEGSKA (reference sequence). CDR3 length: 14 residues. This CDR3 reads CSALSGVSTDTQYF. The DNA of the CDR3 is TGCAGTGCTTTAAGCGGGGTTAGCACAGATACGCAGTATTTT.